The 21 T cell receptor beta chains in this list originate from one sample, sequenced in a study of T cell responses to AZD1222 COVID-19 vaccine. The method was immunoSEQ multiplex PCR; TCRdb's version includes in-frame clones alone and lacks a portion of them. The table records 160,000 or so clones, 70% to 90% of them present only once. The source material was peripheral blood, sampled on day 0 of AZD1222 vaccination. These receptors all stem from an adult in good health.

The chain combines TRBV6-5 with TRBJ1-3, with a tentative D call TRBD1 (5 bases). CDR1 and CDR2 from the germline V gene are MNHEY and SVGAGI. This CDR3 has 14 amino acids. Trimming removed 8 bases from V and 4 bases from J, with 15 bases in between. The CDR3 is CASAGASKGNTIYF. CDR3 coding DNA: TGTGCCAGCGCCGGGGCGAGTAAAGGAAACACCATATATTTT.

This clone came up once. Here the CDR3 reads CASPAPKQGETEAFF. CDR3 sequence (DNA): TGTGCCAGCCCCGCCCCGAAGCAGGGGGAGACTGAAGCTTTCTTT. The gene calls are TRBV14 and TRBJ1-1, with 7 bases matching TRBD1. Losses at the gene ends were 8 bases for V and 5 bases for J; bases not matched to a gene: 14. The CDR3 sequence is 15 residues long. Germline V gene data show CDR1 as SGHDN and CDR2 as FVKESK.

V gene TRBV7-8 combines with J gene TRBJ1-3; perhaps TRBD1 as D (5 bases). This CDR3 region has 16 residues. The V end lost 3 bases, the J end lost 2 bases, and 14 bases lay between the germline ends. Germline V gene lookup returns CDR1 SGHVS and CDR2 FQNEAQ. CDR3 sequence (DNA): TGTGCCAGCAGCTTGGACGACAGTTATGCTGGAAACACCATATATTTT. It is translated as CASSLDDSYAGNTIYF.

The rearrangement joins TRBV12-3 or TRBV12-4 to TRBJ2-3; D could derive from TRBD1 or TRBD2 (5 bases each). This CDR3 is 13 amino acids long. The V gene lost 8 bases and the J gene lost 2 bases, with 11 bases spanning the gap. The CDR3 DNA sequence: TGTGCCAGCTCCCGGGGCCCCACAGATACGCAGTATTTT. Translation: CASSRGPTDTQYF.

This sequence joins TRBV10-2 and TRBJ1-5; D is uncertain. This CDR3 comprises 14 residues. The V end lost 0 bases, the J end lost 5 bases, and 8 bases lay between the germline ends. Per germline, CDR1 WSHSY and CDR2 SAAADI. CDR3 sequence reads: CASSESGDHQPQHF. Here the CDR3 DNA reads TGCGCCAGCAGTGAGTCCGGGGATCATCAGCCCCAGCATTTT.

The CDR3 is CASSLTPRFDGYTF. The CDR3 region has the DNA TGCGCCAGCAGCTTGACCCCCCGTTTTGATGGCTACACCTTC. The rearrangement uses TRBV5-1 and TRBJ1-2; D call uncertain. V gave up 1 base and J gave up 6 bases, with 13 bases separating them. This CDR3 contains 14 residues. Germline V lookup: CDR1 SGHRS, CDR2 YFSETQ.

The chain is built from TRBV19 and TRBJ2-3; the match to TRBD2 covers 8 bases. There are 17 residues in the CDR3. J gave up 2 bases and V 5 bases, and 12 bases lay outside the gene matches. Per the germline V gene, CDR1 is LNHDA and CDR2 is SQIVND (reference sequence). The CDR3 sequence is CASSAWASGLNTDTQYF. The CDR3 nucleotides read TGTGCCAGTAGTGCTTGGGCTAGCGGGCTGAACACAGATACGCAGTATTTT.

The chain links TRBV14 to TRBJ1-2, with a weak D call TRBD1 (5 bases). From germline, CDR1 is SGHDN and CDR2 FVKESK. The ends were cut back, 1 base at V and 4 bases at J, with 7 bases in the middle. CDR3 length: 13 residues. The CDR3 region has the DNA TGTGCCAGCAGCCAAGTTGGGGCCTATGGCTACACCTTC. Its protein product is CASSQVGAYGYTF.

The J gene is TRBJ2-1, the V gene TRBV7-6; 8 bases line up with TRBD2. J lost 4 bases, V lost 5 bases, and 13 bases had no gene match. From germline, CDR1 is SGHVS and CDR2 FNYEAQ. CDR3 length: 17 residues. CDR3 amino acids: CASSLSRAGGLYNEQFF. The DNA of the CDR3 is TGTGCCAGCAGCCTCAGTCGGGCGGGGGGTTTATACAATGAGCAGTTCTTC.

This clone was observed once. The chain joins TRBV11-3 to TRBJ2-2; no clear D. Germline assignment: CDR1 SGHNT and CDR2 YENEEA. The length of the CDR3 is 16 residues. Trimming took off 5 bases at V and 0 bases at J, with 13 bases between the two ends. The CDR3: CASSPRTSANTGELFF. For the CDR3, the DNA is TGTGCCAGCAGCCCGCGGACCTCTGCGAACACCGGGGAGCTGTTTTTT.

The CDR3 bases are TGTGCCAGCAGCTTAGGGGGCGGCCTCAATAGCAATCAGCCCCAGCATTTT. It encodes CASSLGGGLNSNQPQHF. V usage is TRBV7-9 and J usage is TRBJ1-5, with D maybe TRBD1 (5 bases). CDR3 length: 17 amino acids. Germline CDR1 is SEHNR and CDR2 is FQNEAQ (reference sequence). Trimming shortened V by 1 base and J by 0 bases, and 13 bases separated the two germline ends. The full variable domain, completed using reference TRBV7-9 and TRBJ1-5, is DTGVSQNPRHKITKRGQNVTFRCDPISEHNRLYWYRQTLGQGPEFLTYFQNEAQLEKSRLLSDRFSAERPKGSFSTLEIQRTEQGDSAMYLCASSLGGGLNSNQPQHFGDGTRLSIL.

V gene TRBV29-1 combines with J gene TRBJ2-1, with 12 nucleotides matching TRBD2. The CDR3 loop spans 13 amino acids. Germline loops: CDR1 SQVTM, CDR2 ANQGSEA. With V trimmed by 6 bases and J by 9 bases, 6 bases remained unmatched. CDR3 sequence (DNA): TGCAGCGTCCTAGCGGGAGGGGCCGTTGAGCAGTTCTTC. It is translated as CSVLAGGAVEQFF.

The rearrangement joins TRBV28 to TRBJ1-3; D is unresolved. Trimming took 6 bases from V and 4 from J, leaving 7 bases between them. This CDR3 spans 12 amino acids. Germline lookup yields CDR1 MDHEN and CDR2 SYDVKM. CDR3 in amino acids: CASRSSGNTIYF. The CDR3 DNA reads TGTGCCAGCAGGAGCTCCGGAAACACCATATATTTT.

This sequence joins TRBV5-1 and TRBJ2-2, with TRBD2 matching 11 bases. The CDR3 extends over 14 amino acids. CDR1 SGHRS and CDR2 YFSETQ come from the germline V gene. Germline trimming cut 6 bases from V and 6 bases from J; bases unmatched to any gene: 4. In DNA form, the CDR3 reads TGCGCCAGCAAGACTAGCGGGATGGCCGGGGAGCTGTTTTTT. Its protein is CASKTSGMAGELFF. The full variable domain, its missing parts supplied by reference TRBV5-1 and TRBJ2-2, is KAGVTQTPRYLIKTRGQQVTLSCSPISGHRSVSWYQQTPGQGLQFLFEYFSETQRNKGNFPGRFSGRQFSNSRSEMNVSTLELGDSALYLCASKTSGMAGELFFGEGSRLTVL.

The chain has TRBV5-1 and TRBJ1-4; D is possibly TRBD1 (5 bases). Trimming pared 4 bases from V and 7 bases from J, leaving 14 bases between. This CDR3 spans 14 amino acids. CDR1 and CDR2 (germline): SGHRS, YFSETQ. The CDR3 DNA reads TGCGCCAGCAGCCCCGGGGCCCCGGGTGAAAAACTGTTTTTT. It translates to CASSPGAPGEKLFF.

This clone was detected once. This chain links TRBV25-1 with TRBJ2-1; 12 bases align to TRBD2. The length of the CDR3 is 17 residues. V lost 5 bases and J lost 2; bases outside the gene matches: 7. Looked up from germline, CDR1 is MGHDK and CDR2 is SYGVNS. The CDR3 sequence: CASSPRTSGDPYNEQFF. CDR3 sequence (DNA): TGTGCCAGCAGTCCCCGGACTAGCGGGGACCCCTACAATGAGCAGTTCTTC.

Only a few counts were recorded for this clone. The V and J genes are TRBV5-4 and TRBJ1-1; 7 bases map to TRBD1. This CDR3 region has 14 residues. Trimming removed 3 bases from V and 4 bases from J; junction bases left unmatched: 6. Germline CDR1 is SGHNT and CDR2 is YYREEE (reference sequence). The CDR3 DNA reads TGTGCCAGCAGCTCACCCCCAGGGGGCACTGAAGCTTTCTTT. It codes for CASSSPPGGTEAFF. Filled out from reference TRBV5-4 and TRBJ1-1, the complete variable domain reads ETGVTQSPTHLIKTRGQQVTLRCSSQSGHNTVSWYQQALGQGPQFIFQYYREEENGRGNFPPRFSGLQFPNYSSELNVNALELDDSALYLCASSSPPGGTEAFFGQGTRLTVV.

The chain uses TRBV9 and TRBJ1-6, with D hard to call. CDR3 size: 16 residues. The germline V gene encodes CDR1 SGDLS and CDR2 YYNGEE. V dropped 0 bases and J dropped 8 bases, with 15 bases sitting between them. In DNA form, the CDR3 reads TGTGCCAGCAGCGTAGGTGGCCCCCGGTGGGATTCACCCCTCCACTTT. Its translation: CASSVGGPRWDSPLHF.

The chain employs TRBV6-6 and TRBJ1-3; 8 nucleotides align to TRBD1. Germline CDR1 and CDR2: MNHNY and SVGAGI (reference sequence). The CDR3 is 15 residues long. With 5 bases clipped from V and 0 bases from J, the junction kept 3 bases outside the gene matches. The CDR3 DNA reads TGTGCCAGCAGTCCCGGGACAGGCTCTGGAAACACCATATATTTT. Residues: CASSPGTGSGNTIYF.

The CDR3 coding sequence is TGTGCCAGAAGCTTATACTTCTCCGGGACAGGGGGGCAATACGATCAGCCCCAGCATTTT. It codes for CARSLYFSGTGGQYDQPQHF. This chain joins TRBV5-3 and TRBJ1-5; 11 bases are shared with TRBD1. TRBV5-3 is flagged as an ORF with uncertain function. The CDR3 loop spans 20 amino acids. V gave up 2 bases and J gave up 5 bases; unmatched junction bases: 18.

V usage is TRBV28 and J usage is TRBJ1-4; 7 nucleotides align to TRBD1. The ends lost 6 bases at V and 8 bases at J; junction bases unmatched: 9. The germline V gene encodes CDR1 MDHEN and CDR2 SYDVKM. The CDR3 totals 14 residues. The CDR3 protein is CASRRQGGREKLFF. The CDR3 DNA follows: TGTGCCAGCAGACGACAGGGTGGGAGGGAAAAACTGTTTTTT.